These T cell receptor beta chains were read from a single sample in a study of response to subunit inactivated influenza vaccine. TCRdb reanalysed the RT-PCR reads using MiXCR and keeps one entry per CDR3 protein. The table records roughly 790,000 distinct CDR3 sequences, 21% of them present only once. The sequenced sample was PBMCs from blood, obtained approximately 5 days after vaccination. These receptors were taken from a man aged 45 to 65 who received an inactivated influenza vaccine. Both conserved end residues are part of each CDR3. Fields, in order: D gene, V gene, clone size, J gene, CDR3 DNA, CDR3 protein. The D gene is left open where the match is weak. A row's size may be missing; if present it is once, few, many or a size class.

>-|TRBV12-3/TRBV12-4|many|TRBJ1-1
TGTGCCAGCAGTTTGGCTTCTTGGGGGGCCACTGAAGCTTTCTTT
CASSLASWGATEAFF
>-|TRBV28|-|TRBJ2-7
TGTGCCAGCAGTTTTACGTCAGGGGCCTACGAGCAGTACTTC
CASSFTSGAYEQYF
>-|TRBV5-1|many|TRBJ2-7
TGCGCCAGCAGCTTGGATGGGACCAAAGCCTACGAGCAGTACTTC
CASSLDGTKAYEQYF
>TRBD1|TRBV18|-|TRBJ1-1
TGTGCCAGCTCACCCCCGGGACAGGGGGCGGATGGGAACACTGAAGCTTTCTTT
CASSPPGQGADGNTEAFF
>TRBD2|TRBV25-1|many|TRBJ2-1
TGTGCCAGCACCAGTAGCGGGGGGGGCTACAATGAGCAGTTCTTC
CASTSSGGGYNEQFF
>-|TRBV7-9|-|TRBJ2-4
TGTGCCAGCAGCAAGGACAGATTAACTCAGTACTTC
CASSKDRLTQYF
>-|TRBV4-3|-|TRBJ2-1
TGCGCCAGCAGCCATCTCTTGGGTTCCTACAATGAGCAGTTCTTC
CASSHLLGSYNEQFF
>-|TRBV20-1|-|TRBJ2-3
TGCAGTCCCGATAGCAAGGCCCCCACAGATACGCAGTATTTT
CSPDSKAPTDTQYF
>-|TRBV15|-|TRBJ2-1
TGTGCCACCAGCGGCGGACAGAACCTACTTGTGGATGAGCAGTTCTTC
CATSGGQNLLVDEQFF
>-|TRBV5-1|few|TRBJ2-3
TGCGCCAGCAGCTTGGCAAGCGACCGCACAGATACGCAGTATTTT
CASSLASDRTDTQYF
>-|TRBV6-1|-|TRBJ1-2
TGTGCCAGCAGGCGCGGGCTCTCCGATGGCTACACCTTC
CASRRGLSDGYTF
>TRBD2|TRBV7-9|few|TRBJ2-5
TGTGCCAGCAGCGCCGGGAAAGCGGGAGTCCAAGAGACCCAGTACTTC
CASSAGKAGVQETQYF
>-|TRBV12-3/TRBV12-4|few|TRBJ2-3
TGTGCCAGCAGTTTACGTCGGGCGCGGGTCACAGATACGCAGTATTTT
CASSLRRARVTDTQYF
>-|TRBV4-2|few|TRBJ2-3
TGTGCCAGCAGCCTAGAGGACTACAGGGATACGCAGTATTTT
CASSLEDYRDTQYF
>TRBD2|TRBV20-1|few|TRBJ2-1
TGCAGTGCTAGAGATAGAGCGGGAGTGGGGCATGAGCAGTTCTTC
CSARDRAGVGHEQFF
>TRBD2|TRBV7-2|few|TRBJ2-3
TGTGCCAGCGGAGTCGGCGGGGGGAGAGATACGCAGTATTTT
CASGVGGGRDTQYF
>-|TRBV12-3/TRBV12-4|many|TRBJ1-1
TGTGCCAGCAGCCCCGGGACACTTAACACTGAAGCTTTCTTT
CASSPGTLNTEAFF
>TRBD1|TRBV12-3/TRBV12-4|-|TRBJ1-5
TGTGCCAGCAGCCCGACAGGGACTTTTAGCCCCCAGCATTTT
CASSPTGTFSPQHF
>TRBD2|TRBV12-3/TRBV12-4|few|TRBJ2-1
TGTGCCAGCAGCTCCGACGGGACTAGGAGCAATGAGCAGTTCTTC
CASSSDGTRSNEQFF
>-|TRBV12-3/TRBV12-4|few|TRBJ2-2
TGTGCCAGCAGTTTAAATACGGGAGCGAACACCGGGGAGCTGTTTTTT
CASSLNTGANTGELFF
>-|TRBV5-1|few|TRBJ2-5
TGCGCCAGCAGCTTCCAGCGAGACCAAGAGACCCAGTACTTC
CASSFQRDQETQYF
>TRBD1|TRBV14|-|TRBJ2-7
TGTGCCAGCAGCCAGGACAGGGATACGCCCTACGAGCAGTACTTC
CASSQDRDTPYEQYF
>TRBD2|TRBV7-2|many|TRBJ2-5
TGTGCCAGCAGCCCCACTAGCGGGAGAACGGAGACCCAGTACTTC
CASSPTSGRTETQYF
>-|TRBV3-1|-|TRBJ2-5
TGTGCCAGCAGCCTTACAGCACAGCCGAGTCAAGAGACCCAGTACTTC
CASSLTAQPSQETQYF
>-|TRBV7-8|-|TRBJ2-3
TGTGCCAGCAGCTTAACGGGGTGGGTGGGCACAGATACGCAGTATTTT
CASSLTGWVGTDTQYF
>TRBD1|TRBV20-1|-|TRBJ1-1
TGCAGTGAGGACAGGGTGCCTGAAGCTTTCTTT
CSEDRVPEAFF
>-|TRBV12-3/TRBV12-4|few|TRBJ1-2
TGTGCCAGCAGTTCGACAGGTACTTATGGCTACACCTTC
CASSSTGTYGYTF
>TRBD1|TRBV5-1|few|TRBJ2-1
TGCGCCAGCAGCGTCGGGACAGGGGGCTACAATGAGCAGTTCTTC
CASSVGTGGYNEQFF
>-|TRBV27|once|TRBJ2-7
TGTGCCAGCAGTCCCCCCGACGGGGGCTTACACGAGCAGTACTTC
CASSPPDGGLHEQYF
>-|TRBV10-3|-|TRBJ2-3
TGTGCCATCAAGAAAACGGGAGTGGGCACAGATACGCAGTATTTT
CAIKKTGVGTDTQYF
>TRBD1|TRBV5-5|-|TRBJ2-7
TGTGCCAGCAGCAGGCCGGGACAGGGGGCCAACGAGCAGTACTTC
CASSRPGQGANEQYF
>-|TRBV28|-|TRBJ2-2
TGTGACAGCAGTTTATTGGGTCGAGGGATCAGCACCGGGGAGCTGTTTTTT
CDSSLLGRGISTGELFF
>-|TRBV12-3/TRBV12-4|many|TRBJ2-2
TGTGCCAGCAGTTTAGATAATGTAGGGGAGCTGTTTTTT
CASSLDNVGELFF
>TRBD1|TRBV13|-|TRBJ1-1
TGTGCCAGCAGCCCCTACCCGGGACAGGGGAACACTGAAGCTTTCTTT
CASSPYPGQGNTEAFF
>-|TRBV28|few|TRBJ2-7
TGTGCCAGCAGTCCTGGGAGGAGCGGCTACGAGCAGTACTTC
CASSPGRSGYEQYF
>-|TRBV30|few|TRBJ2-2
TGTGCCTGGAGTCCCTCCTACCTAGGTGTCGGGGAGCTGTTTTTT
CAWSPSYLGVGELFF
>-|TRBV9|-|TRBJ2-1
TGTGCCAGCAGCGGGGGGACCACCTACAATGAGCAGTTCTTC
CASSGGTTYNEQFF
>-|TRBV12-3/TRBV12-4|few|TRBJ2-7
TGTGCCAGCACCCCCGGACGGAGGAGCTCCTACGAGCAGTACTTC
CASTPGRRSSYEQYF
>-|TRBV6-1|few|TRBJ2-2
TGTGCCAGCAGTGAAGGAGGGGGAGCCGGGGAGCTGTTTTTT
CASSEGGGAGELFF
>-|TRBV24-1|few|TRBJ2-1
TGTGCCACCAGTGATTATCCCCTCGTAAAGCAGTTCTTC
CATSDYPLVKQFF
>TRBD1|TRBV9|many|TRBJ2-7
TGTGCCAGCAGCACCGGAGACAGGGGGCGCAACGAGCAGTACTTC
CASSTGDRGRNEQYF
>-|TRBV5-1|-|TRBJ2-5
TGCGCCAGCAGCTTGGAGTTAATGTCTACCCAGTACTTC
CASSLELMSTQYF
>TRBD2|TRBV6-7|-|TRBJ2-3
TGTGCCAGCAGTTACTCGAGGAAGCGGGGGGGAGATACGCAGTATTTT
CASSYSRKRGGDTQYF
>-|TRBV20-1|-|TRBJ2-5
TGCAGTGCCCTAAATAAGGGATCGGAGACCCAGTACTTC
CSALNKGSETQYF
>-|TRBV7-9|-|TRBJ2-1
TGTGCCGAATCGGGGTCCGGACAGTCCTTGATTGAGCAGTTCTTC
CAESGSGQSLIEQFF
>-|TRBV15|few|TRBJ1-1
TGTGCCACCAGCAGAGGGAACAAGAACACTGAAGCTTTCTTT
CATSRGNKNTEAFF
>-|TRBV5-1|few|TRBJ2-5
TGCGCCAGCAGCTCGGAGGCCCTAGAGACCCAGTACTTC
CASSSEALETQYF